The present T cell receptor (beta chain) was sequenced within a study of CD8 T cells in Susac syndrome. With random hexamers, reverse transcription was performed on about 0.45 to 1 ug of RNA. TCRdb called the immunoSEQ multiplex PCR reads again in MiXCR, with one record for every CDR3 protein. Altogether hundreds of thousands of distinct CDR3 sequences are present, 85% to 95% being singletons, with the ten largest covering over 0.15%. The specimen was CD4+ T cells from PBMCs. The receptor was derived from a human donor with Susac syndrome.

CDR3 loop: CASSLARLAGGPGELFF. CDR3 nucleotide sequence: TGTGCCAGCAGCTTGGCCCGCCTAGCGGGGGGGCCCGGGGAGCTGTTTTTT. The V call is TRBV5-4, the J call TRBJ2-2, with 12 bases identical to TRBD2. Per germline, CDR1 SGHNT and CDR2 YYREEE (reference sequence). CDR3 length: 17 amino acids. V lost 0 bases to trimming and J lost 6 bases; unmatched junction nucleotides: 6.